The clone carrying this TCR beta chain was detected once. As yet, its antigen is unknown. This sample was taken from a study of CD8 T cells in Susac syndrome. RNA in amounts of about 0.45 to 1 ug was reverse transcribed with random hexamers. It was immunoSEQ multiplex PCR that amplified TCR beta CDR3 across 54 Vbeta and 13 Jbeta. Via MiXCR, TCRdb re-called the immunoSEQ multiplex PCR reads, giving one row per CDR3 protein. The sample contains approximately 100,000 distinct CDR3 sequences, 85% to 95% of which appear only once. Sequencing of TCR beta was carried out in blood CD8+ and CD4+ T cells. The CD8+ and CD4+ T cells were isolated magnetically using a negative isolation approach, whereas the TEMRA cells were enriched by FACS. The study, taken as a whole, reports: By the study's own acknowledgment, its TCR sequencing and HLA analysis included relatively few individuals.

The CDR3 loop spans 16 amino acids. After removal of 6 bases from V and 0 bases from J, the junction contained 8 bases not matched to a gene. Material for sequencing was CD8+ T cells from PBMCs. The TCR originated in a human donor in good health. The rearrangement joins TRBV12-3 or TRBV12-4 to TRBJ2-1; TRBD2 agrees at 7 bases. The CDR3 sequence is CASSQTSPSSYNEQFF. CDR3 bases: TGTGCCAGCAGCCAGACTAGCCCTAGCTCCTACAATGAGCAGTTCTTC.